The rows below give T cell receptor beta chains drawn from one sample of a study of cytomegalovirus exposure and HLA in healthy donors. TCRdb's table, derived via immunoSEQ multiplex PCR, lists solely in-frame clones and lacks some. This table lists 20,000 to 25,000 clones. Sequenced: PBMCs. The receptors stem from a man in his sixties in good health and CMV-seropositive. Both conserved end residues are part of each CDR3. Each record gives: D gene, V gene, CDR3 protein. The D gene is left open where the match is weak.

D gene: TRBD1; V gene: TRBV5-5; CDR3 protein: CASSRDRQGARGGYTF
D gene: NA; V gene: TRBV29-1; CDR3 protein: CSGRGAAYEQYF
D gene: NA; V gene: TRBV4-1; CDR3 protein: CASSQDPPNEQFF
D gene: TRBD2; V gene: TRBV30; CDR3 protein: CAWSVRGTRYEQYF
D gene: TRBD1; V gene: TRBV6-1; CDR3 protein: CASSETGGRETQYF
D gene: NA; V gene: TRBV5-1; CDR3 protein: CASSLAGSGNTEAFF
D gene: NA; V gene: TRBV7-9; CDR3 protein: CASSRAQGISGANVLTF
D gene: TRBD1; V gene: TRBV19; CDR3 protein: CASTLGQEGYGYTF
D gene: NA; V gene: TRBV5-1; CDR3 protein: CASSLGDSNTGELFF
D gene: NA; V gene: TRBV18; CDR3 protein: CASSPRLESTGELFF
D gene: NA; V gene: TRBV9; CDR3 protein: CASSATTGRTEAFF
D gene: TRBD1; V gene: TRBV29-1; CDR3 protein: CSVERTGGYEQYF
D gene: TRBD2; V gene: TRBV5-1; CDR3 protein: CASSLGLAGGPDTQYF
D gene: TRBD1; V gene: TRBV5-5; CDR3 protein: CASSFRTGGPGTEAFF
D gene: NA; V gene: TRBV5-1; CDR3 protein: CASSLTGVTEAFF
D gene: NA; V gene: TRBV7-9; CDR3 protein: CASSSNYVVTQYF
D gene: TRBD1; V gene: TRBV6-1; CDR3 protein: CASSARDRAGYTF
D gene: TRBD2; V gene: TRBV11-2; CDR3 protein: CASSSQPGLAGQNEQFF
D gene: TRBD2; V gene: TRBV7-2; CDR3 protein: CASSLGRDYASTDTQYF
D gene: TRBD1; V gene: TRBV10-3; CDR3 protein: CAISGGTGGQDTEAFF
D gene: TRBD1; V gene: TRBV6-5; CDR3 protein: CASATGGFGTEAFF
D gene: NA; V gene: TRBV19; CDR3 protein: CASRVGGGSYNEQFF
D gene: NA; V gene: TRBV19; CDR3 protein: CASSRRIASGGDYGYTF
D gene: TRBD1; V gene: TRBV6-5; CDR3 protein: CASSYSQGVSYEQYF
D gene: NA; V gene: TRBV30; CDR3 protein: CAWSRQSGYGYTF
D gene: NA; V gene: TRBV30; CDR3 protein: CAWTVTGDGEKLFF
D gene: TRBD1; V gene: TRBV30; CDR3 protein: CAWSRGRGEQFF
D gene: NA; V gene: TRBV6-1; CDR3 protein: CASTTQGNEQYF
D gene: NA; V gene: TRBV7-9; CDR3 protein: CASSEGGDQPQHF
D gene: TRBD2; V gene: TRBV5-1; CDR3 protein: CASSPSGRVDNEQFF
D gene: TRBD1; V gene: TRBV6-5; CDR3 protein: CASSPGTGRGPQHF
D gene: TRBD1; V gene: TRBV19; CDR3 protein: CASSLRHPGTGGYAQPQHF
D gene: NA; V gene: TRBV27; CDR3 protein: CASSLWQAPYEQYF
D gene: NA; V gene: TRBV5-1; CDR3 protein: CASSILSADQETQYF
D gene: TRBD2; V gene: TRBV6-6; CDR3 protein: CASQRGQETQYF
D gene: TRBD1; V gene: TRBV18; CDR3 protein: CASSPTGTGNGYTF
D gene: TRBD2; V gene: TRBV11-2; CDR3 protein: CASSPPAGGLGDTQYF
D gene: NA; V gene: TRBV18; CDR3 protein: CASSTTPEGTEAFF
D gene: NA; V gene: TRBV5-1; CDR3 protein: CASNLGTGPSYEQYF
D gene: TRBD1; V gene: TRBV20-1; CDR3 protein: CSADRDTEAFF
D gene: NA; V gene: TRBV4-2; CDR3 protein: CASSQDWSGPVMTQYF
D gene: TRBD2; V gene: TRBV29-1; CDR3 protein: CSVGVGGRETQYF
D gene: TRBD1; V gene: TRBV19; CDR3 protein: CASSRTGGAGELFF
D gene: NA; V gene: TRBV5-1; CDR3 protein: CASSLRAGVSDTQYF
D gene: NA; V gene: TRBV28; CDR3 protein: CASSLRNSMNTEAFF
D gene: TRBD1; V gene: TRBV5-4; CDR3 protein: CASSFGTGGSVNYGYTF
D gene: NA; V gene: TRBV5-1; CDR3 protein: CASSLWGLQETQYF
D gene: NA; V gene: TRBV5-1; CDR3 protein: CASSLYVGMSTDTQYF
D gene: TRBD1; V gene: TRBV11-3; CDR3 protein: CASSRTGRTEAFF
D gene: NA; V gene: TRBV2; CDR3 protein: CASRRTDHNEKLFF
D gene: NA; V gene: TRBV29-1; CDR3 protein: CSVVGQNEKLFF
D gene: NA; V gene: TRBV29-1; CDR3 protein: CSVDGSNGEAFF
D gene: NA; V gene: TRBV7-9; CDR3 protein: CASSLLGARDYEQYF
D gene: NA; V gene: TRBV4-1; CDR3 protein: CASSQDRMGLGWVPYTF
D gene: NA; V gene: TRBV7-6; CDR3 protein: CASSPGTGTMAQYF